Presented here are 10 T cell receptor beta chains from one specimen sequenced in a study of beta chain features in type 1 diabetes. Findings and limits, study-wide: Shortening of TCRB CDR3s, moderate but significant, appeared in all four CD4+ subsets of Type 1 diabetes patients.

Reverse transcription of all isolated RNA meant that expressed TCRB transcripts were sequenced. Only in-frame clones appear in the TCRdb table, and some are missing; sequencing was by immunoSEQ multiplex PCR. The sample records about 240,000 clones, 14% being singletons. These receptors are not linked to any known antigen. The specimen sequenced was naive CD4+ T cells from blood. The receptor source for this set is a man aged 25 to 45 with type 1 diabetes.

The CDR3 bases are TGTGCCAGCTCCGTGGCAGGGTCCACAGATACGCAGTATTTT. The encoded protein is CASSVAGSTDTQYF. The chain combines TRBV25-1 with TRBJ2-3; weak D call: TRBD1 (5 bases). This CDR3 spans 14 amino acids. Germline-derived CDR1 and CDR2 are MGHDK and SYGVNS. V lost 8 bases and J 2 bases, leaving 14 bases between the germline ends.

The chain has TRBV10-3 and TRBJ1-1, with D uncertain. The length of the CDR3 is 14 residues. Trimming pared 10 bases from V and 2 bases from J, leaving 17 bases between. From germline, CDR1 is ENHRY and CDR2 SYGVKD. The CDR3 DNA is TGTGCCACCACGGACCGGGGTGCTAACACTGAAGCTTTCTTT. Protein product: CATTDRGANTEAFF.

This clone was detected only a few times. The chain uses TRBV2 and TRBJ2-7; 7 positions match TRBD2. Germline CDR1 SNHLY, CDR2 FYNNEI. This CDR3 has 14 amino acids. The J segment lost 0 bases and the V segment lost 4 bases, leaving 3 bases of the junction unmatched. The CDR3 bases are TGTGCCAGCAGTGGACTAGCCCTCTCCTACGAGCAGTACTTC. Translated, it gives CASSGLALSYEQYF. The full variable domain, rest sourced from reference TRBV2 and TRBJ2-7, is EPEVTQTPSHQVTQMGQEVILRCVPISNHLYFYWYRQILGQKVEFLVSFYNNEISEKSEIFDDQFSVERPDGSNFTLKIRSTKLEDSAMYFCASSGLALSYEQYFGPGTRLTVT.

This chain connects TRBV7-9 to TRBJ2-5; TRBD2 matches 8 bases. J was trimmed by 1 base and V by 5 bases; bases with no gene match: 9. The CDR3 contains 16 residues. Germline-derived CDR1 and CDR2 are SEHNR and FQNEAQ (reference sequence). CDR3 in amino acids: CASSPGQRGFQETQYF. The CDR3 DNA is TGTGCCAGCAGCCCCGGGCAGCGGGGGTTCCAAGAGACCCAGTACTTC.

This clone turned up a few times. The J gene is TRBJ1-5, the V gene TRBV6-1; 9 nucleotides match TRBD1. The CDR3 totals 13 residues. V was clipped by 6 bases and J by 6 bases; unmatched bases: 3. CDR1 and CDR2 (germline): MNHNS, SASEGT. The CDR3, as DNA: TGTGCCAGCAGGGGACAGGGTCTTCAGCCCCAGCATTTT. It encodes CASRGQGLQPQHF.

This clone occurred a few times. V and J are TRBV6-5 and TRBJ1-2; tentative D call: TRBD1 (6 bases). V gave up 5 bases and J gave up 8 bases, with 12 bases separating them. Germline V gene sequence: CDR1 MNHEY, CDR2 SVGAGI. The length of the CDR3 is 12 residues. CDR3 protein: CASSGTNRGYTF. CDR3 DNA: TGTGCCAGCAGTGGGACAAATCGGGGCTACACCTTC.

The sample holds a few counts of this clone. The chain is built from TRBV7-2 and TRBJ2-1; the D gene is possibly TRBD2 (6 bases). This CDR3 is 14 amino acids long. The V end was cut by 5 bases, the J end by 6 bases, with 14 bases between. Germline lookup yields CDR1 SGHTA and CDR2 FQGNSA. For the CDR3, the DNA is TGTGCCAGCAGCGTCGGGAGAAGCGTCAATGAGCAGTTCTTC. Protein sequence: CASSVGRSVNEQFF.

The rearrangement joins TRBV6-5 to TRBJ2-2; 12 nucleotides align to TRBD2. The J segment lost 7 bases and the V segment lost 0 bases, leaving 0 bases of the junction unmatched. This CDR3 comprises 15 residues. CDR1 is MNHEY, CDR2 SVGAGI, per germline. As DNA, the CDR3 is TGTGCCAGCAGTTACTCGACTAGCGGGAGCGGGGAGCTGTTTTTT. Amino acid sequence: CASSYSTSGSGELFF.

The chain is built from TRBV25-1 and TRBJ2-1; TRBD1 aligns across 7 bases. This CDR3 is 16 amino acids long. Germline assignment: CDR1 MGHDK and CDR2 SYGVNS. The V segment lost 5 bases and the J segment 1 base; nucleotides outside the gene matches: 8. In DNA form, the CDR3 reads TGTGCCAGCAGTCCAAGGGACAGCTGGTCCTACAATGAGCAGTTCTTC. This sequence encodes CASSPRDSWSYNEQFF.

The CDR3 sequence: CASSEQGVKETQYF. The CDR3 DNA reads as TGTGCCAGTAGTGAACAGGGCGTTAAGGAGACCCAGTACTTC. The chain is built from TRBV19 and TRBJ2-5; D may be TRBD1 (6 bases). V lost 5 bases to trimming and J lost 5 bases, with 15 bases between them. Germline V lookup: CDR1 LNHDA, CDR2 SQIVND (reference sequence). The CDR3 length is 14 residues.